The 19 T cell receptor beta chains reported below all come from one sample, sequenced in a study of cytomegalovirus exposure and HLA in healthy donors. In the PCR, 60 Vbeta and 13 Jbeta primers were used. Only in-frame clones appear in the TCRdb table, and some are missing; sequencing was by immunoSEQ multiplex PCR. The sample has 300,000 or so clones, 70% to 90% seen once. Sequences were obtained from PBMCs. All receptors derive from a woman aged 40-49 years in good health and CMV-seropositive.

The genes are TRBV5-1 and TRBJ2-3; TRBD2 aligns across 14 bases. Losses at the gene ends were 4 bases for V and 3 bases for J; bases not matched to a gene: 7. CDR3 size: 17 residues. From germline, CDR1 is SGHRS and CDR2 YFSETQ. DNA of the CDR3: TGCGCCAGCAGCCCAGGGACTAGCGGGAGAATGACAGATACGCAGTATTTT. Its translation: CASSPGTSGRMTDTQYF.

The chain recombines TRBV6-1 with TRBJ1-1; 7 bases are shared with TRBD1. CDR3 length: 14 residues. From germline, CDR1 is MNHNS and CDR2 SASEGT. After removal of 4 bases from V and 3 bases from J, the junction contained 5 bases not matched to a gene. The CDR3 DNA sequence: TGTGCCAGCAGTGTTTGGCAGGGGGACACTGAAGCTTTCTTT. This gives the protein CASSVWQGDTEAFF.

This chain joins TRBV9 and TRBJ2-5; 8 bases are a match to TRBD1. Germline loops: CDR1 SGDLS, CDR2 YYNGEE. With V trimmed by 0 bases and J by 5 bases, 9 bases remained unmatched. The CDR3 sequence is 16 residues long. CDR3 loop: CASSVGARGQGETQYF. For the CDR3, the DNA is TGTGCCAGCAGCGTAGGGGCCAGGGGGCAAGGGGAGACCCAGTACTTC.

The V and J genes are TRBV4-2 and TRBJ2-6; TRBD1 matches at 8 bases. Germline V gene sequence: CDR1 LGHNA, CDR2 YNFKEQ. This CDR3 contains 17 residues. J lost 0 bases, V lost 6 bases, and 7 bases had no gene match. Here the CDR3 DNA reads TGTGCCAGCAGTCCCGGGACAGGTTACTCTGGGGCCAACGTCCTGACTTTC. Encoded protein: CASSPGTGYSGANVLTF.

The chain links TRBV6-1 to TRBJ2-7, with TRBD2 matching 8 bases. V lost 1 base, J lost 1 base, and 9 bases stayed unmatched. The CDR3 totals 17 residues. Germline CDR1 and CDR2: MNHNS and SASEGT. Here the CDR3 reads CASSEVGGGISSYEQYF. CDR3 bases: TGTGCCAGCAGTGAAGTCGGGGGGGGCATATCTTCCTACGAGCAGTACTTC.

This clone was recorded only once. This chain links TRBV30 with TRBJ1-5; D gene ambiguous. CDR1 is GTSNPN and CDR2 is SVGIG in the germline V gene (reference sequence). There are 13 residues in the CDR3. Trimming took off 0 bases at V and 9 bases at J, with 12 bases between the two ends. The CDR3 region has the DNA TGTGCCTGGAGTGTGGGCGGGGAGGGGCCCCAGCATTTT. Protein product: CAWSVGGEGPQHF.

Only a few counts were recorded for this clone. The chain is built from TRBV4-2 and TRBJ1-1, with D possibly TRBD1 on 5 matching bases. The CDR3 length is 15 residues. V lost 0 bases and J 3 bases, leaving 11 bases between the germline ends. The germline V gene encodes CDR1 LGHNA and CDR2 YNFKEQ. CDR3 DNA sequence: TGTGCCAGCAGCCAAGAAGCAGGGTGGTACACTGAAGCTTTCTTT. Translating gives CASSQEAGWYTEAFF.

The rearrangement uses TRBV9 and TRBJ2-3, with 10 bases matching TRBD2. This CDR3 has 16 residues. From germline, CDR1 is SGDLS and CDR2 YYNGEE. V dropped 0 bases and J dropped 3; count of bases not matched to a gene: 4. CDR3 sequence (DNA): TGTGCCAGCAGCGTAGAAGTTAGCGGGAGGACAGATACGCAGTATTTT. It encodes CASSVEVSGRTDTQYF.

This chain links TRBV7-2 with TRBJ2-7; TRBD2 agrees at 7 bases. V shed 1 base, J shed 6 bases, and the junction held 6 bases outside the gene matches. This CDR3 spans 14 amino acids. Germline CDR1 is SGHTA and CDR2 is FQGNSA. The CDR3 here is CASSLDLAAFEQYF. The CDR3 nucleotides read TGTGCCAGCAGCTTAGATCTAGCGGCTTTCGAGCAGTACTTC.

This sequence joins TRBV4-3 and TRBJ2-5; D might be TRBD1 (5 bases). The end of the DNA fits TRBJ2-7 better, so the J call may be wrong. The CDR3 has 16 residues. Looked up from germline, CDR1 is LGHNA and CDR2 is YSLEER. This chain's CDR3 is CASSQARGIGVYEQYF. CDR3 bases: TGCGCCAGCAGCCAAGCCCGAGGAATAGGGGTTTACGAGCAGTACTTC.

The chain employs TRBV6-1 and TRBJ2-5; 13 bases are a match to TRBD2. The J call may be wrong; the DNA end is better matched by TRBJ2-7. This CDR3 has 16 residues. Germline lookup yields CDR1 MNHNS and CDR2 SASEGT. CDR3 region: CASSGTSGSNSYEQYF. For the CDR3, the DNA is TGTGCCAGCAGTGGGACTAGCGGGAGCAACTCCTACGAGCAGTACTTC.

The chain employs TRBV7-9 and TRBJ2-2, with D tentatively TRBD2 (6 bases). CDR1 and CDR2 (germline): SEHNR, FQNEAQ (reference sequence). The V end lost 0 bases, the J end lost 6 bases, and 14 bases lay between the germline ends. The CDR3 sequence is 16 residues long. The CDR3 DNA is TGTGCCAGCAGCTTAGCGGGAGCTACGGGGGCCGGGGAGCTGTTTTTT. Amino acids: CASSLAGATGAGELFF.

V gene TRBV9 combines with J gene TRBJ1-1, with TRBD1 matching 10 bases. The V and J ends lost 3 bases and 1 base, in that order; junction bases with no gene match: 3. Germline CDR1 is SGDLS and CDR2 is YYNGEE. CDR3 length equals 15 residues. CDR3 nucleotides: TGTGCCAGCAGCGGGACAGGGGGAAGGAACACTGAAGCTTTCTTT. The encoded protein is CASSGTGGRNTEAFF.

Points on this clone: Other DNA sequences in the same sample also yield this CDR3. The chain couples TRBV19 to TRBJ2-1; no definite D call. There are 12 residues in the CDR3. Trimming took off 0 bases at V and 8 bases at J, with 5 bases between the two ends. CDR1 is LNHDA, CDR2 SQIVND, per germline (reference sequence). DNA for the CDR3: TGTGCCAGTAGTATAGATCGAGATGAGCAGTTCTTC. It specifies CASSIDRDEQFF.

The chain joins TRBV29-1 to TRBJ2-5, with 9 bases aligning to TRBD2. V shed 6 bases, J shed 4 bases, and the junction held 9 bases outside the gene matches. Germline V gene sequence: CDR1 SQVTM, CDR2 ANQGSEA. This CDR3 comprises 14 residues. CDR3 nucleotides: TGCAGCGTGGGTTCGCGGGAGGGCCTAGAGACCCAGTACTTC. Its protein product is CSVGSREGLETQYF. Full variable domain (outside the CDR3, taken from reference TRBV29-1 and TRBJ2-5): SAVISQKPSRDICQRGTSLTIQCQVDSQVTMMFWYRQQPGQSLTLIATANQGSEATYESGFVIDKFPISRPNLTFSTLTVSNMSPEDSSIYLCSVGSREGLETQYFGPGTRLLVL.

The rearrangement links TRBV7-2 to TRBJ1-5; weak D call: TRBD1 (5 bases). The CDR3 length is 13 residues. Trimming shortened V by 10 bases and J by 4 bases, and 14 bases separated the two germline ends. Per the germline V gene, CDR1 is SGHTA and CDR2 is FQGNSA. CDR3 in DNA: TGTGCCACACAGGCAGGGCCTAATCAGCCCCAGCATTTT. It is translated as CATQAGPNQPQHF. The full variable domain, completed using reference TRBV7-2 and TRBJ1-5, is GAGVSQSPSNKVTEKGKDVELRCDPISGHTALYWYRQSLGQGLEFLIYFQGNSAPDKSGLPSDRFSAERTGGSVSTLTIQRTQQEDSAVYLCATQAGPNQPQHFGDGTRLSIL.

The CDR3 nucleotides are TGTGCCAGCAGCCAAGATAGCGGAGCCCAAACCCAAGAGACCCAGTACTTC. Its translation: CASSQDSGAQTQETQYF. This sequence joins TRBV4-2 and TRBJ2-5; tentative D call: TRBD2 (6 bases). Between the trimmed V and J ends, which lost 0 bases and 1 base, there was a span of 15 bases. This CDR3 is 17 amino acids long. The germline CDR1 and CDR2 sequences are LGHNA and YNFKEQ.

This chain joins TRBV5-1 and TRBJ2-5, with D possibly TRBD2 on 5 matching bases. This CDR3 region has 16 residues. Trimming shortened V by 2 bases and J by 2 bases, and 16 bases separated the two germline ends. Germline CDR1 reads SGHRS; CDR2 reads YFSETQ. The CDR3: CASSFSGGPPQETQYF. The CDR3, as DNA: TGCGCCAGCAGCTTCAGCGGAGGACCCCCACAAGAGACCCAGTACTTC.

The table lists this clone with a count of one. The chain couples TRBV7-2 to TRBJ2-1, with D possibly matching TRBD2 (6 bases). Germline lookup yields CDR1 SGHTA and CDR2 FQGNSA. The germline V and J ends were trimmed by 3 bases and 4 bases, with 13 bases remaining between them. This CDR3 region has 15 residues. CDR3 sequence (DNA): TGTGCCAGCAGCTTCGGCGGGGCCTTTTACAATGAGCAGTTCTTC. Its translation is CASSFGGAFYNEQFF.